Listed here are 11 T cell receptor beta chains from one sample, sequenced in a study of Ad26.COV2.S vaccination and SARS-CoV-2 variants. The protocol was immunoSEQ multiplex PCR, while the TCRdb copy is restricted to in-frame clones and leaves out a portion. The sample has 410,000 or so clones; approximately 92% are singletons. Treatment specified: 15 to 20 received Ad26.COV2.S at low or high dose, single or two shots; roughly five received placebo; per-sample allocation not given. At day 63 after the first vaccine or placebo injection, samples were drawn. Source: peripheral blood, taken in a trial of Ad26.COV2.S vaccine versus placebo. These receptors all stem from a person aged 18-60 years who received the Ad26.COV2.S COVID-19 vaccine or a placebo.

The chain uses TRBV29-1 and TRBJ2-7, with D unresolved. The CDR3 runs to 13 residues. Germline CDR1 is SQVTM and CDR2 is ANQGSEA. V was pared by 5 bases and J by 1 base, with 12 bases between. Written as DNA, the CDR3 is TGCAGCGTTATAGTTACGACTTCCTACGAGCAGTACTTC. Translated: CSVIVTTSYEQYF.

The rearrangement joins TRBV4-3 to TRBJ2-1; D is unclear. The germline V and J ends were trimmed by 0 bases and 4 bases, with 10 bases remaining between them. The CDR3 loop spans 15 amino acids. Germline loops: CDR1 LGHNA, CDR2 YSLEER. In nucleotides, the CDR3 is TGCGCCAGCAGCCAAGATCCCCGAAGTTACAATGAGCAGTTCTTC. Translation gives CASSQDPRSYNEQFF.

The chain joins TRBV10-3 to TRBJ2-7; tentative D call: TRBD2 (5 bases). The CDR3 extends over 14 amino acids. Germline CDR1 reads ENHRY; CDR2 reads SYGVKD. V lost 7 bases and J 2 bases, leaving 15 bases between the germline ends. CDR3 bases: TGTGCCATCACTCCAGGAGGAAACGCCTACGAGCAGTACTTC. Translated: CAITPGGNAYEQYF.

The rearrangement joins TRBV7-9 to TRBJ2-3; D possibly corresponds to TRBD1 (6 bases). The CDR3 loop spans 16 amino acids. Trimming removed 0 bases at V and 2 bases at J, with 12 bases between. Germline assignment: CDR1 SEHNR and CDR2 FQNEAQ (reference sequence). CDR3 DNA sequence: TGTGCCAGCAGCTTAGCCTTGAGGGGGACCACAGATACGCAGTATTTT. Its protein product is CASSLALRGTTDTQYF.

The chain carries TRBV7-8 and TRBJ2-1; D not certain. V lost 1 base and J 6 bases, leaving 10 bases between the germline ends. From germline, CDR1 is SGHVS and CDR2 FQNEAQ. This CDR3 contains 14 residues. The CDR3 region has the DNA TGTGCCAGCAGCTTAGTTACGGTGGTCAATGAGCAGTTCTTC. As protein: CASSLVTVVNEQFF.

The chain couples TRBV30 to TRBJ1-1; the match to TRBD1 covers 7 bases. J was trimmed by 2 bases and V by 6 bases; bases with no gene match: 6. The germline V gene has CDR1 GTSNPN and CDR2 SVGIG (reference sequence). This CDR3 has 13 residues. DNA for the CDR3: TGTGCCTGCCTCGGGACAGTCAACACTGAAGCTTTCTTT. Its translation is CACLGTVNTEAFF.

The chain carries TRBV7-2 and TRBJ1-2, with D hard to call. V lost 5 bases to trimming and J lost 3 bases, with 10 bases between them. The CDR3 is made up of 13 amino acids. Looked up from germline, CDR1 is SGHTA and CDR2 is FQGNSA. CDR3 coding DNA: TGTGCCAGCAGCCGACTACACCACTATGGCTACACCTTC. Residues: CASSRLHHYGYTF.

The CDR3 here is CASGQGTGELFF. As DNA, the CDR3 is TGTGCCAGCGGACAGGGCACCGGGGAGCTGTTTTTT. The genes are TRBV7-9 and TRBJ2-2; TRBD1 aligns across 8 bases. The CDR3 runs to 12 residues. V shed 8 bases and J 4 bases; nucleotides not matched to a gene: 0. Germline CDR1 reads SEHNR; CDR2 reads FQNEAQ (reference sequence).

J is TRBJ2-5 and V is TRBV4-3, with D perhaps TRBD2 (5 bases). The CDR3 length is 15 residues. Germline loops: CDR1 LGHNA, CDR2 YSLEER. V was cut by 4 bases and J by 5 bases, with 17 bases left in between. CDR3: CASSLSRATGETQYF. The CDR3 nucleotides read TGCGCCAGCAGCCTCAGCCGGGCAACGGGGGAGACCCAGTACTTC.

This clone occurred once. The CDR3 reads CASRVGQENTGELFF. DNA for the CDR3: TGCGCCAGCAGAGTAGGACAGGAAAACACCGGGGAGCTGTTTTTT. The chain combines TRBV4-3 with TRBJ2-2, with 7 bases matching TRBD1. V lost 6 bases, J lost 2 bases, and 6 bases stayed unmatched. The germline V gene has CDR1 LGHNA and CDR2 YSLEER. The CDR3 consists of 15 residues.

V usage is TRBV18 and J usage is TRBJ2-4; 8 nucleotides line up with TRBD2. The junction had 9 bases not matched to a gene; V was cut back by 0 bases and J by 11 bases. CDR1 and CDR2 (germline): KGHSH, LQKENI. This CDR3 is built from 15 residues. CDR3 protein: CASSPPTGGMTFQYF. The CDR3 coding sequence is TGTGCCAGCTCACCACCGACGGGGGGGATGACATTTCAGTACTTC.